The 21 T cell receptor beta chains below all came from one sample that was sequenced in a study of blood T cell repertoires in COVID-19. Clones were read by immunoSEQ multiplex PCR, and TCRdb kept only the in-frame ones, dropping some. The profile shows about 340,000 clones, about 86% of them singletons. Input material: peripheral blood. The receptor source for this set is a woman in her sixties or seventies with COVID-19, enrolled during active disease.

The chain uses TRBV6-5 and TRBJ2-2; D is undetermined. The CDR3 runs 14 residues. Trimming removed 0 bases from V and 5 bases from J, with 7 bases in between. CDR1 and CDR2 (germline): MNHEY, SVGAGI. The CDR3 region is CASSYSIRTGELFF. The CDR3 DNA reads TGTGCCAGCAGTTACTCGATCAGGACCGGGGAGCTGTTTTTT.

V gene TRBV27 combines with J gene TRBJ1-2; D call uncertain. V was shortened by 3 bases and J by 1 base, with 18 bases between the two germline ends. This CDR3 contains 17 residues. Germline V lookup: CDR1 MNHEY, CDR2 SMNVEV (reference sequence). In DNA form, the CDR3 reads TGTGCCAGCAGTTTCTTTCCACCCAGGAACCTTAACTATGGCTACACCTTC. This encodes CASSFFPPRNLNYGYTF.

The V call is TRBV27, the J call TRBJ1-1; tentative D call: TRBD1 (5 bases). The CDR3 is made up of 15 amino acids. Trimming stripped 5 bases from V and 0 bases from J, with 13 bases between. CDR1 and CDR2 from the germline V gene are MNHEY and SMNVEV (reference sequence). CDR3 DNA sequence: TGTGCCAGCAGTCCCTGGGGCACCTTGAACACTGAAGCTTTCTTT. Its protein product is CASSPWGTLNTEAFF.

The table lists this clone with a count of one. This chain connects TRBV30 to TRBJ1-1; TRBD1 might be the D (5 bases). The germline V gene encodes CDR1 GTSNPN and CDR2 SVGIG (reference sequence). The CDR3 spans 16 residues. Trimming took off 6 bases at V and 0 bases at J, with 20 bases between the two ends. In DNA form, the CDR3 reads TGTGCCTGTAGGGGAGGGGAAGCATCCATGAACACTGAAGCTTTCTTT. Residues: CACRGGEASMNTEAFF.

Written as DNA, the CDR3 is TGTGCCAGCACCACCGGAGGGCTGAACACTGAAGCTTTCTTT. It encodes CASTTGGLNTEAFF. V and J are TRBV28 and TRBJ1-1; D uncertain. CDR3 size: 14 residues. Per germline, CDR1 MDHEN and CDR2 SYDVKM. V was pared by 7 bases and J by 0 bases, with 12 bases between. Together with reference TRBV28 and TRBJ1-1, the CDR3 gives the full variable domain: DVKVTQSSRYLVKRTGEKVFLECVQDMDHENMFWYRQDPGLGLRLIYFSYDVKMKEKGDIPEGYSVSREKKERFSLILESASTNQTSMYLCASTTGGLNTEAFFGQGTRLTVV.

The J gene is TRBJ2-7, the V gene TRBV9; D remains unclear. Germline assignment: CDR1 SGDLS and CDR2 YYNGEE. The CDR3 covers 15 residues. V was trimmed by 0 bases and J by 0 bases, leaving 10 bases between them. For the CDR3, the DNA is TGTGCCAGCAGCGTAGGGCAGTACAGCTCCTACGAGCAGTACTTC. As protein: CASSVGQYSSYEQYF.

The rearrangement joins TRBV12-3 or TRBV12-4 to TRBJ1-2, with TRBD1 identical over 7 bases. The CDR3 runs 13 residues. V was pared by 7 bases and J by 4 bases, with 6 bases of the junction left unmatched. This chain's CDR3 is CASILTGTYGYTF. CDR3 sequence (DNA): TGTGCCAGCATCCTGACAGGGACCTATGGCTACACCTTC.

CDR3 sequence (DNA): TGTGCCAGCAGTATCCGGACAGGGACCAACACTGAAGCTTTCTTT. Its translation is CASSIRTGTNTEAFF. The chain employs TRBV6-5 and TRBJ1-1; 8 nucleotides align to TRBD1. J lost 2 bases, V lost 5 bases, and 7 bases had no gene match. The CDR3 loop spans 15 amino acids. CDR1 is MNHEY and CDR2 is SVGAGI in the germline V gene.

The V gene is TRBV6-2 or TRBV6-3, the J gene TRBJ2-1, with TRBD2 matching 12 bases. Germline trimming cut 6 bases from V and 3 bases from J; bases unmatched to any gene: 12. The CDR3 has 18 residues. Germline V CDR1 and CDR2: MNHEY, SVGEGT. The CDR3 region has the DNA TGTGCCAGCAGCCTTACCCGACTAGCGGGGGCGCACTACAATGAGCAGTTCTTC. Amino acid sequence: CASSLTRLAGAHYNEQFF.

This sequence joins TRBV3-1 (or the pseudogene TRBV3-2) and TRBJ2-6; D unresolved. Looked up from germline, CDR1 is LGHDT and CDR2 is YNNKEL (reference sequence). This CDR3 spans 15 amino acids. V lost 5 bases, J lost 0 bases, and 8 bases lay in between. The CDR3 reads CASSSLSSGANVLTF. CDR3 bases: TGTGCCAGCAGCTCTCTAAGCTCTGGGGCCAACGTCCTGACTTTC.

This chain connects TRBV7-2 to TRBJ1-2; D is uncertain. Trimming cost V 2 bases and J 4 bases, with 11 bases left between them. The CDR3 length is 14 residues. Looked up from germline, CDR1 is SGHTA and CDR2 is FQGNSA. CDR3 nucleotide sequence: TGTGCCAGCAGCTTATCAGAAGGGAGCTATGGCTACACCTTC. Translated: CASSLSEGSYGYTF. Filled out from reference TRBV7-2 and TRBJ1-2, the complete variable domain reads GAGVSQSPSNKVTEKGKDVELRCDPISGHTALYWYRQSLGQGLEFLIYFQGNSAPDKSGLPSDRFSAERTGGSVSTLTIQRTQQEDSAVYLCASSLSEGSYGYTFGSGTRLTVV.

A few counts support this clone. The rearrangement uses TRBV6-2 or TRBV6-3 and TRBJ2-7; 8 bases line up with TRBD1. With V trimmed by 0 bases and J by 3 bases, 4 bases remained unmatched. The CDR3 runs 15 residues. Germline-derived CDR1 and CDR2 are MNHEY and SVGEGT. CDR3 region: CASSYSIGQGYEQYF. In DNA, the CDR3 is TGTGCCAGCAGTTACTCAATAGGACAGGGCTACGAGCAGTACTTC.

V is TRBV19 and J is TRBJ1-2; 10 nucleotides agree with TRBD1. The CDR3 totals 15 residues. The V gene's germline CDR1 is LNHDA and CDR2 SQIVND (reference sequence). With 3 bases clipped from V and 6 bases from J, the junction kept 7 bases outside the gene matches. The DNA of the CDR3 is TGTGCCAGTAGTATGACAGGGGGCCATTTGGATGGCTACACCTTC. Amino acid sequence: CASSMTGGHLDGYTF. Drawing the rest from reference TRBV19 and TRBJ1-2, the complete variable domain is DGGITQSPKYLFRKEGQNVTLSCEQNLNHDAMYWYRQDPGQGLRLIYYSQIVNDFQKGDIAEGYSVSREKKESFPLTVTSAQKNPTAFYLCASSMTGGHLDGYTFGSGTRLTVV.

The chain couples TRBV7-2 to TRBJ1-2; D perhaps matches TRBD1 (5 bases). Germline loops: CDR1 SGHTA, CDR2 FQGNSA. V was shortened by 1 base and J by 7 bases, with 13 bases between the two germline ends. The CDR3 consists of 14 residues. The CDR3 sequence: CASSLETRGGGYTF. DNA for the CDR3: TGTGCCAGCAGCTTAGAAACGCGGGGGGGTGGCTACACCTTC.

J is TRBJ1-3 and V is TRBV25-1; TRBD1 aligns across 9 bases. CDR1 MGHDK and CDR2 SYGVNS come from the germline V gene. The CDR3 spans 12 residues. V shed 6 bases and J 7 bases; nucleotides not matched to a gene: 1. The DNA for the CDR3 is TGTGCCAGCAGCGGGACAGGGAACACCATATATTTT. Encoded protein: CASSGTGNTIYF.

This chain connects TRBV6-5 to TRBJ2-7; D gene ambiguous. V lost 0 bases to trimming and J lost 2 bases, with 8 bases between them. This CDR3 spans 14 amino acids. Germline assignment: CDR1 MNHEY and CDR2 SVGAGI. Here the CDR3 DNA reads TGTGCCAGCAGTTACTCAATCAGTGCCTACGAGCAGTACTTC. Amino acid sequence: CASSYSISAYEQYF.

The chain recombines TRBV18 with TRBJ2-1, with 7 nucleotides matching TRBD1. CDR1 KGHSH and CDR2 LQKENI come from the germline V gene. The CDR3 length is 15 residues. The junction had 3 bases not matched to a gene; V was cut back by 0 bases and J by 4 bases. In DNA, the CDR3 is TGTGCCAGCTCACCACCGCAGGACAGGTACAATGAGCAGTTCTTC. Its protein is CASSPPQDRYNEQFF.

This clone has just a few counts. The gene calls are TRBV6-2 or TRBV6-3 and TRBJ2-5; 7 bases map to TRBD2. J was trimmed by 6 bases and V by 6 bases; bases with no gene match: 7. The germline V gene encodes CDR1 MNHEY and CDR2 SVGEGT. The CDR3 runs to 13 residues. This CDR3 reads CASSPGTIQTQYF. The CDR3 nucleotides read TGTGCCAGCAGCCCCGGGACTATTCAGACCCAGTACTTC.

The rearrangement links TRBV7-3 to TRBJ1-5; 10 nucleotides agree with TRBD1. Germline CDR1 reads SGHTA; CDR2 reads FQGTGA. The length of the CDR3 is 14 residues. V was pared by 5 bases and J by 7 bases, with 5 bases of the junction left unmatched. CDR3 sequence (DNA): TGTGCCAGCAGCGCGACAGGGGGCGGGCAGCCCCAGCATTTT. Residues: CASSATGGGQPQHF.

This clone appeared once. The rearrangement joins TRBV19 to TRBJ2-6; TRBD1 is a possible D gene (6 bases). V lost 2 bases and J lost 2, with 10 bases in between. Germline-derived CDR1 and CDR2 are LNHDA and SQIVND (reference sequence). This CDR3 is built from 16 residues. CDR3 residues: CASSIWGRTGANVLTF. The DNA for the CDR3 is TGTGCCAGTAGTATATGGGGGCGGACTGGGGCCAACGTCCTGACTTTC. Together with reference TRBV19 and TRBJ2-6, the CDR3 gives the full variable domain: DGGITQSPKYLFRKEGQNVTLSCEQNLNHDAMYWYRQDPGQGLRLIYYSQIVNDFQKGDIAEGYSVSREKKESFPLTVTSAQKNPTAFYLCASSIWGRTGANVLTFGAGSRLTVL.

The chain carries TRBV12-2 and TRBJ2-6; TRBD1 is the table's D call, not checked against the DNA. TRBV12-2 is a pseudogene locus. The CDR3 runs to 22 residues. CDR3 amino acids: CASRPWPGQRGHKSSGANVLTF. The CDR3 DNA reads TGTGCAAGTCGCCCCTGGCCCGGTCAGAGGGGACACAAAAGCTCTGGGGCCAACGTCCTGACTTTC.